This T cell receptor beta chain was recorded in a study of blood T cell repertoires in COVID-19. Trimming cost V 0 bases and J 7 bases, with 14 bases left between them. This CDR3 is built from 15 residues. The V gene's germline CDR1 is SGDLS and CDR2 YYNGEE. Original handling: Estimated nucleated cell counts came from reference gene primer amplification. The data were produced by immunoSEQ multiplex PCR, yet TCRdb's version contains in-frame clones alone and is incomplete. That table supplies the V and J calls and clone size; D and trimming were determined from the DNA. The table shows 200,000 to 250,000 clones, with about 81% occurring only once.

Sequencing used peripheral blood. This clonotype was obtained from a woman in her 70s with COVID-19, enrolled during active disease. The genes are TRBV9 and TRBJ2-1; D possibly corresponds to TRBD2 (5 bases). This CDR3 reads CASSVGLALRNEQFF. CDR3 DNA sequence: TGTGCCAGCAGCGTAGGGCTAGCTTTACGGAATGAGCAGTTCTTC.